The 14 T cell receptor beta chains below all came from one sample that was sequenced in a study of cytomegalovirus exposure and HLA in healthy donors. In the PCR, 60 Vbeta and 13 Jbeta primers were used. TCRdb's copy holds only in-frame clones and misses some; the assay was immunoSEQ multiplex PCR. The sample lists 150,000 to 200,000 clones, approximately 84% occurring once. Sequenced input: PBMCs. The receptor set was obtained from a man over 45 in good health and CMV-seropositive.

V is TRBV15 and J is TRBJ1-4; D gene unclear. With 2 bases removed from V and 3 bases from J, the gap between germline ends came to 7 bases. Germline V lookup: CDR1 LNHNV, CDR2 YYDKDF (reference sequence). This CDR3 region has 14 residues. The CDR3 DNA reads as TGTGCCACCAGCAGATCGGAGCCTAATGAAAAACTGTTTTTT. Translating it yields CATSRSEPNEKLFF. Drawing the rest from reference TRBV15 and TRBJ1-4, the complete variable domain is DAMVIQNPRYQVTQFGKPVTLSCSQTLNHNVMYWYQQKSSQAPKLLFHYYDKDFNNEADTPDNFQSRRPNTSFCFLDIRSPGLGDTAMYLCATSRSEPNEKLFFGSGTQLSVL.

The V gene is TRBV4-3, the J gene TRBJ1-5; the match to TRBD1 covers 8 bases. Germline-derived CDR1 and CDR2 are LGHNA and YSLEER. Trimming cost V 2 bases and J 6 bases; bases outside gene matches: 6. There are 15 residues in the CDR3. The CDR3 DNA reads TGCGCCAGCAGCCAAACGCGGGACAGGCGTCAGCCCCAGCATTTT. This encodes CASSQTRDRRQPQHF.

The rearrangement joins TRBV28 to TRBJ1-2; 9 nucleotides line up with TRBD1. The CDR3 extends over 14 amino acids. CDR1 MDHEN and CDR2 SYDVKM come from the germline V gene. The trim removed 6 bases at V and 2 bases at J, leaving 4 bases unmatched. CDR3 loop: CASSGDRVNYGYTF. DNA for the CDR3: TGTGCCAGCAGCGGGGACAGGGTGAACTATGGCTACACCTTC.

This clone occurred a few times. The chain recombines TRBV30 with TRBJ2-1; 7 bases are a match to TRBD2. The CDR3 is made up of 12 amino acids. V was pared by 5 bases and J by 4 bases, with 2 bases of the junction left unmatched. CDR1 and CDR2 (germline): GTSNPN, SVGIG (reference sequence). The CDR3, as DNA: TGTGCCTGGCGGGGGGTTTACAATGAGCAGTTCTTC. Translated: CAWRGVYNEQFF.

The chain joins TRBV29-1 to TRBJ2-3; 8 positions agree with TRBD1. Germline values: CDR1 SQVTM, CDR2 ANQGSEA. The CDR3 consists of 14 residues. V lost 4 bases, J lost 3 bases, and 6 bases stayed unmatched. Here the CDR3 reads CSVGSGGATDTQYF. The CDR3 DNA sequence: TGCAGCGTTGGCTCAGGGGGCGCGACAGATACGCAGTATTTT.

The sample holds a few counts of this clone. The V and J genes are TRBV5-4 and TRBJ2-1; TRBD2 agrees at 8 bases. With V trimmed by 2 bases and J by 9 bases, 7 bases remained unmatched. Germline V lookup: CDR1 SGHNT, CDR2 YYREEE (reference sequence). CDR3 size: 14 residues. The CDR3 nucleotides read TGTGCCAGCAGCTTAACGGGGGGGGCGGGTGAGCAGTTCTTC. It is translated as CASSLTGGAGEQFF.

V is TRBV21-1 and J is TRBJ1-1. TRBV21-1 is a pseudogene. CDR3 length equals 14 residues. The CDR3 nucleotides read TGTGCCAGCAGCAAATGTTGGGGGGAAACTGAAGCTTTCTTT. Translated: CASSKCWGETEAFF.

This clone was detected only a few times. This chain joins TRBV9 and TRBJ2-7, with a weak D call TRBD2 (6 bases). V was clipped by 0 bases and J by 9 bases, with 16 bases between them. Per germline, CDR1 SGDLS and CDR2 YYNGEE. The CDR3 runs to 14 residues. CDR3 in DNA: TGTGCCAGCAGCGTAGCCCCGACGGGGGAAGTGCAGTACTTC. Protein: CASSVAPTGEVQYF.

The gene calls are TRBV2 and TRBJ1-5; D may be TRBD1 (5 bases). CDR3 size: 14 residues. CDR1 is SNHLY and CDR2 is FYNNEI in the germline V gene. The ends were cut back, 3 bases at V and 7 bases at J, with 13 bases in the middle. DNA of the CDR3: TGTGCCAGCAGTGAGAGGAGGGGACGGCAGCCCCAGCATTTT. It yields the protein CASSERRGRQPQHF.

The rearrangement joins TRBV7-2 to TRBJ2-1; maybe TRBD2 (5 bases). The CDR3 has 13 amino acids. V lost 1 base to trimming and J lost 5 bases, with 6 bases between them. Germline V lookup: CDR1 SGHTA, CDR2 FQGNSA. The CDR3 sequence is CASSLDGNNEQFF. The CDR3 DNA reads TGTGCCAGCAGCTTAGACGGGAACAATGAGCAGTTCTTC.

This rearrangement joins TRBV2 to TRBJ2-7, with TRBD1 as a possible D gene (6 bases). V was trimmed by 1 base and J by 3 bases, leaving 13 bases between them. Germline V gene lookup returns CDR1 SNHLY and CDR2 FYNNEI. This CDR3 spans 15 amino acids. This CDR3 is CASSEDRANYYEQYF. The CDR3 DNA is TGTGCCAGCAGTGAAGACAGGGCTAATTACTACGAGCAGTACTTC.

The chain links TRBV6-5 to TRBJ1-2; D is perhaps TRBD1 (6 bases). Between the trimmed V and J ends, which lost 6 bases and 3 bases, there was a span of 14 bases. Per germline, CDR1 MNHEY and CDR2 SVGAGI. There are 14 residues in the CDR3. Here the CDR3 reads CASSRQAPDYGYTF. The CDR3 nucleotides read TGTGCCAGCAGCCGACAGGCCCCGGACTATGGCTACACCTTC.

The chain is built from TRBV9 and TRBJ2-6; D perhaps matches TRBD2 (7 bases). V lost 2 bases to trimming and J lost 2 bases, with 14 bases between them. The CDR3 has 17 residues. Germline V gene sequence: CDR1 SGDLS, CDR2 YYNGEE. This CDR3 is CASSVGGATPGANVLTF. In nucleotides, the CDR3 is TGTGCCAGCAGCGTGGGGGGGGCGACTCCTGGGGCCAACGTCCTGACTTTC.

V usage is TRBV7-8 and J usage is TRBJ1-2; TRBD1 might be the D (6 bases). Trimming removed 8 bases from V and 2 bases from J, with 6 bases in between. Per germline, CDR1 SGHVS and CDR2 FQNEAQ. This CDR3 has 11 amino acids. The DNA for the CDR3 is TGTGCCAGCCAGGGGAACTATGGCTACACCTTC. It is translated as CASQGNYGYTF.